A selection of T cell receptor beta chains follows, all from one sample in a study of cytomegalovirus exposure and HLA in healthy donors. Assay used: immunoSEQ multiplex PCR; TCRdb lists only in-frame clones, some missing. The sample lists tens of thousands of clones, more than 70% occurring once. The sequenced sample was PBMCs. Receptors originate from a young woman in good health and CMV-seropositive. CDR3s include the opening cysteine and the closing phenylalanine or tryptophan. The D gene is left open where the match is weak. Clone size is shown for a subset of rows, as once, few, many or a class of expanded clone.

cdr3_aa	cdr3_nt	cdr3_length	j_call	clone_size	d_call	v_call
CASRMTGLEGGYTF	TGTGCCAGCAGGATGACAGGGCTCGAGGGTGGCTACACCTTC	14	TRBJ1-2	NA	TRBD1	TRBV6-5
CASSSHLPNTGELFF	TGTGCCAGCAGTTCACACCTTCCGAACACCGGGGAGCTGTTTTTT	15	TRBJ2-2	NA	NA	TRBV6-6
CASSPTGGADEQFF	TGTGCCAGCAGTCCCACAGGGGGGGCCGATGAGCAGTTCTTC	14	TRBJ2-1	NA	NA	TRBV28
CASMGLSRTTGELFF	TGTGCCAGCATGGGGCTCAGCCGTACTACCGGGGAGCTGTTTTTT	15	TRBJ2-2	NA	NA	TRBV2
CASSVGNRPRAGANVLTF	TGTGCCAGCAGCGTAGGGAACAGGCCCCGTGCTGGGGCCAACGTCCTGACTTTC	18	TRBJ2-6	NA	NA	TRBV9
CASSSQGATEAFF	TGCGCCAGCAGTTCTCAGGGGGCCACTGAAGCTTTCTTT	13	TRBJ1-1	NA	TRBD1	TRBV10-1
CASSERPLVTQYF	TGTGCCAGCAGTGAAAGACCTCTAGTAACGCAGTATTTT	13	TRBJ2-3	NA	NA	TRBV2
CASSVDLGEAFF	TGTGCCAGCAGTGTGGATCTAGGTGAAGCTTTCTTT	12	TRBJ1-1	once	NA	TRBV2
CASSLEPGSYNEQFF	TGTGCCAGCAGCTTAGAACCGGGATCCTACAATGAGCAGTTCTTC	15	TRBJ2-1	NA	NA	TRBV7-3
CASSLVQGASYEQYF	TGTGCCAGCAGTTTAGTCCAGGGGGCGTCCTACGAGCAGTACTTC	15	TRBJ2-7	once	TRBD1	TRBV27
CASSPQTDTQYF	TGTGCCAGCAGCCCCCAGACAGATACGCAGTATTTT	12	TRBJ2-3	NA	NA	TRBV13
CASSGQESSPLHF	TGTGCCAGCAGCGGACAGGAGAGTTCACCCCTCCACTTT	13	TRBJ1-6	NA	TRBD1	TRBV2
CASSSKDSATYDYTF	TGCGCCAGCAGTTCAAAGGACAGTGCCACCTATGACTACACCTTC	15	TRBJ1-2	once	NA	TRBV5-1
CASSDRRQQPQHF	TGTGCCAGCAGCGACAGGAGGCAACAGCCCCAGCATTTT	13	TRBJ1-5	few	NA	TRBV5-6
CASSADSGNTIYF	TGCGCCAGCAGCGCAGACTCTGGAAACACCATATATTTT	13	TRBJ1-3	once	NA	TRBV5-1
CASSLKKSTDEQYF	TGTGCCAGCAGCTTGAAAAAGAGCACCGACGAGCAGTACTTC	14	TRBJ2-7	NA	NA	TRBV5-5
CASSLRTGINQPQHF	TGTGCCAGCAGCCTCAGGACAGGCATTAATCAGCCCCAGCATTTT	15	TRBJ1-5	few	TRBD1	TRBV7-2
CASSNLLAGASEQYF	TGTGCCAGTAGTAACCTACTAGCGGGGGCGAGCGAGCAGTACTTC	15	TRBJ2-7	NA	TRBD2	TRBV19
CASSLGEDTEAFF	TGTGCCAGCAGCTTAGGGGAGGACACTGAAGCTTTCTTT	13	TRBJ1-1	few	NA	TRBV7-3